This TCR beta chain was recovered during a study of T cells expressing NK-cell markers. The wider study: Repertoires of TCR beta were obtained from T cells sorted as CD3+CD56+NKG2C+, CD3+CD56+NKG2C- and CD3+CD56-NKG2C+.

This CDR3 contains 16 residues. Germline V gives CDR1 MNHNY, CDR2 SVGAGI (reference sequence). TCR beta libraries carry UMIs added by 5'RACE template switching. TCRdb re-analyzed the 5' RACE reads; it lists each CDR3 protein once, without DNA. The listing records 400,000 or so distinct CDR3 sequences. A note on this clonotype: The antigen is unknown.

Study-wide results and limits: Also leading the CD3+CD56-NKG2C+ fraction in a few donors were these clonotypes.

The chain carries TRBV6-6 and TRBJ1-1; TCRdb proposes TRBD1, but this gene call is untestable without DNA. This receptor was obtained from a woman aged 50 to 60 in good health. Sequenced sample: blood T cells: a sorted CD56 or NKG2C T cell subset, CD4+ or CD8+ T cells, or bulk PBMC T cells (not recorded which). CDR3 in amino acids: CASSFLATQGANEAFF.